This TCR beta chain comes out of a study of cytomegalovirus exposure and HLA in healthy donors. Findings of the study overall: Common viral pathogens (according to a later analysis) appeared linked to several of the most significant clusters. Reported results showed that the classifier diagnosed cytomegalovirus status with high specificity and sensitivity.

Both 60 Vbeta primers and 13 Jbeta primers went into the PCR. This table comes from immunoSEQ multiplex PCR, and its TCRdb copy is limited to in-frame clones, with some not included. The sample includes under 250,000 clones, under 90% of them seen just once. The CDR3 sequence is 14 residues long. Germline lookup yields CDR1 LGHNA and CDR2 YNFKEQ. Trimming took 1 base from V and 5 from J, leaving 12 bases between them. Comments on this clone: Its target is not known.

The chain has TRBV4-2 and TRBJ2-7, with D uncertain. The sequenced sample consisted of PBMCs. This sequence originates from a human donor in good health. The CDR3 sequence: CASSQVGPGNEQYF. CDR3 in DNA: TGTGCCAGCAGCCAAGTAGGTCCAGGAAACGAGCAGTACTTC.